This TCR beta chain was sequenced for a study of blood T cell repertoires in COVID-19. Study summary: The cDNA or gDNA used as material had been derived from T cells, B-cell-depleted T cells, or PBMCs.

The data were produced by immunoSEQ multiplex PCR, yet TCRdb's version contains in-frame clones alone and is incomplete. The sample contains more than 7,500 clones, around 90% of which appear only once. The CDR3 sequence is 17 residues long. CDR1 and CDR2 from the germline V gene are MGHRA and YSYEKL. Unmatched junction bases numbered 7, after V lost 4 bases and J lost 0 bases. The chain has TRBV4-1 and TRBJ2-1, with 9 bases that match TRBD2. The clonotype comes from a woman between 45 and 60 years old with active COVID-19. The sample was peripheral blood. This CDR3 is CASSPLAGEGSYNEQFF. In DNA, the CDR3 is TGCGCCAGCAGCCCCTTAGCGGGAGAGGGCTCCTACAATGAGCAGTTCTTC.